Described below is a single T cell receptor beta chain sequence and its context. The CDR3 is 15 amino acids. CDR1 MGHRA and CDR2 YSYEKL come from the germline V gene. The V end was cut by 0 bases, the J end by 3 bases, with 11 bases between. The data belong to a study of blood T cell repertoires in COVID-19. Whole-study context: The samples span acute and convalescent COVID-19 from the United States, Italy and Spain. The cDNA or gDNA used as material had been derived from T cells, B-cell-depleted T cells, or PBMCs.

In the authors' workflow: Amplified reference gene primers provided the basis for estimating nucleated cell counts. The table came from immunoSEQ multiplex PCR; TCRdb's copy has only in-frame clones and leaves some out. The V and J calls and clone size come from that table; D and trimming were worked out from the DNA. Found here are under 200,000 clones, approximately 90% of them singletons; the top ten hold roughly 2.3%. The sequence was obtained from a man aged 18 to 30 with acute or convalescent COVID-19. V usage is TRBV4-1 and J usage is TRBJ1-1; no clear D gene. The sample comprised peripheral blood. The CDR3, as DNA: TGCGCCAGCAGCCAAGAAGTCCCGGAGGACACTGAAGCTTTCTTT. Its translation is CASSQEVPEDTEAFF.